What follows describes a single TCR beta chain. The germline CDR1 and CDR2 sequences are SGHRS and YFSETQ. CDR3 length: 19 residues. V lost 4 bases and J lost 2; bases outside the gene matches: 12. TCRdb keeps only in-frame clones here, not all; method: immunoSEQ multiplex PCR. The data contain fewer than 100,000 clones, roughly 85% of them singletons. These data belong to a study of blood T cell repertoires in COVID-19. The sequence was obtained from a man in his fifties or sixties with acute or convalescent COVID-19. The chain uses TRBV5-1 and TRBJ2-2; 12 bases align to TRBD2. The sample taken for sequencing was peripheral blood. This chain's CDR3 is CASSHGSTSGRKNTGELFF. CDR3 DNA sequence: TGCGCCAGCAGCCATGGCTCGACTAGCGGGAGAAAAAACACCGGGGAGCTGTTTTTT.